This is a list of T cell receptor beta chains from one sample in a study of identical twins. TCRdb reprocessed the 5' RACE reads via MiXCR and lists one record per CDR3 protein. The sample includes 250,000 to 300,000 distinct CDR3 sequences, around 8.8% of them seen just once. The same specimen was also included in a second study, on yellow fever vaccine responses in identical twins.

The sequencing sample was made of CD8+ T cells sorted from blood. The receptors were sampled from a woman aged 18-30 years in good health. Both conserved end residues are part of each CDR3. The order of the fields is D gene, clone size, J gene, V gene, CDR3 DNA, CDR3 protein. The D gene is left open where the match is weak. Only some rows state a clone size, as once, few, many or a class for expanded clones.

>NA|NA|TRBJ2-3|TRBV18
TGTGCCAGCTCACCACCGTTCGGGGCTAGCACAGATACGCAGTATTTT
CASSPPFGASTDTQYF
>NA|NA|TRBJ2-7|TRBV5-5
TGTGCCAGACCACAGGACTACCCCTACGAGCAGTACTTC
CARPQDYPYEQYF
>TRBD1|NA|TRBJ2-1|TRBV27
TGTGCCAGCAGTTCGGCAGGGGGCAATGAGCAGTTCTTC
CASSSAGGNEQFF
>NA|few|TRBJ2-7|TRBV11-2
TGTGCCAGCAGCTTTGCGGCTAGCTCCTACGAGCAGTACTTC
CASSFAASSYEQYF
>TRBD1|few|TRBJ2-7|TRBV7-9
TGTGCCAGCAGCATGGGACAGGGGGCGCTGAACGAGCAGTACTTC
CASSMGQGALNEQYF
>NA|NA|TRBJ2-3|TRBV14
TGTGCCAGCAGCCAAGATTACAAGGAGCGGCTGGCCGATACGCAGTATTTT
CASSQDYKERLADTQYF
>TRBD2|NA|TRBJ2-1|TRBV9
TGTGCCAGCAGCGGAGTGGACGGGGGGGGCCTCCCCCCTGAGCAGTTCTTC
CASSGVDGGGLPPEQFF
>NA|few|TRBJ1-2|TRBV12-3/TRBV12-4
TGTGCCAGCAGGCCTATCGGCTATGGCTACACCTTC
CASRPIGYGYTF
>NA|few|TRBJ2-1|TRBV30
TGTGCCTGGAGTGTAGGGGGGGCGGGCAATGAGCAGTTCTTC
CAWSVGGAGNEQFF
>NA|many|TRBJ1-1|TRBV29-1
TGCAGCGGTCTTAGGGGACTGAACGGGAAAGCTTTCTTT
CSGLRGLNGKAFF
>NA|NA|TRBJ2-3|TRBV20-1
TGCAGTGCTAGAGGCCCCCTAGGGGATAGCACAGATACGCAGTATTTT
CSARGPLGDSTDTQYF
>NA|many|TRBJ2-7|TRBV7-9
TGTGCCAGCAGCCTTCCAAGGAGTAGCGGCTCCTACGAGCAGTACTTC
CASSLPRSSGSYEQYF
>TRBD2|few|TRBJ2-5|TRBV13
TGTGCCAGCAGCGATAGCGGGAGCTCAGAGACCCAGTACTTC
CASSDSGSSETQYF
>TRBD2|few|TRBJ2-2|TRBV7-8
TGTGCCAGCAGCCACGGGGGCGGGCTAGCGGGTCAAAACACCGGGGAGCTGTTTTTT
CASSHGGGLAGQNTGELFF